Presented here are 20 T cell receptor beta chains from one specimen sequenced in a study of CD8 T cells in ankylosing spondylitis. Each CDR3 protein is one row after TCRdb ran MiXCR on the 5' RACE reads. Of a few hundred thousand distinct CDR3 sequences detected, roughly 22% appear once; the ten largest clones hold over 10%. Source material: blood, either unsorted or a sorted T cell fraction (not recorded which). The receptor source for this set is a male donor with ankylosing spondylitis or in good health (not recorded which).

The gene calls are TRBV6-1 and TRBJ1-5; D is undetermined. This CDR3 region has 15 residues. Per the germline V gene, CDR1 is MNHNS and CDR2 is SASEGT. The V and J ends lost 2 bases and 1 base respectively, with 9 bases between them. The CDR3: CASSEFMYSNQPQHF. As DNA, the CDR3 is TGTGCCAGCAGTGAATTTATGTACAGCAATCAGCCCCAGCATTTT.

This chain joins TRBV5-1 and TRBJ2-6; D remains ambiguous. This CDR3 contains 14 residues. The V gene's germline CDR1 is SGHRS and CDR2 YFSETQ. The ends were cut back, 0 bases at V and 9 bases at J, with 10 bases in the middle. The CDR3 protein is CASSLEGVGNVLTF. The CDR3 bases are TGCGCCAGCAGCTTGGAAGGTGTGGGCAACGTCCTGACTTTC.

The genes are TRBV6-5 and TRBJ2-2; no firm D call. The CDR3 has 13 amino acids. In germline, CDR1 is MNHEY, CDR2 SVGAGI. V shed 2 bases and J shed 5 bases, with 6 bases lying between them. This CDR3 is CASSYKVTGELFF. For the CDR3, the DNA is TGTGCCAGCAGTTACAAAGTGACCGGGGAGCTGTTTTTT.

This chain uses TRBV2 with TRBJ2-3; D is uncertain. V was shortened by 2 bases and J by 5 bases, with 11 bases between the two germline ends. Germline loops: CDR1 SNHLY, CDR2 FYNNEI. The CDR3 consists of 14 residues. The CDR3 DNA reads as TGTGCCAGCAGTGAACAAAACAGTAGAGATACGCAGTATTTT. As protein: CASSEQNSRDTQYF. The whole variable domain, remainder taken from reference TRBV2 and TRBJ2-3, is EPEVTQTPSHQVTQMGQEVILRCVPISNHLYFYWYRQILGQKVEFLVSFYNNEISEKSEIFDDQFSVERPDGSNFTLKIRSTKLEDSAMYFCASSEQNSRDTQYFGPGTRLTVL.

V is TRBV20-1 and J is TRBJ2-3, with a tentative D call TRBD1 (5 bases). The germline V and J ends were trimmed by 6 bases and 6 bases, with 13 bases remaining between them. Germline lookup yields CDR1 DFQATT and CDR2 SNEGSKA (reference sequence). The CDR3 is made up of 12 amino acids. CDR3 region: CSAPIAGDTQYF. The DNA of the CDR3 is TGCAGTGCCCCTATAGCAGGGGATACGCAGTATTTT.

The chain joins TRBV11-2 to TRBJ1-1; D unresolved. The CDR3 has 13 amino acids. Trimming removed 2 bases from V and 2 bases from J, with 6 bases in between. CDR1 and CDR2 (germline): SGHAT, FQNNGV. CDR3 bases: TGTGCCAGCAGCTTAATAGTAAACACTGAAGCTTTCTTT. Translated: CASSLIVNTEAFF.

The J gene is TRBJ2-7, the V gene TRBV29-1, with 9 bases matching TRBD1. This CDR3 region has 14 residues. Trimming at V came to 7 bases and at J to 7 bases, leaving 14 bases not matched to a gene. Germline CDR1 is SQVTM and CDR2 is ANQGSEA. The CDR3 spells CSAIGQGRSVEQYF. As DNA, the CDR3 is TGCAGCGCCATCGGACAGGGGCGATCGGTTGAGCAGTACTTC.

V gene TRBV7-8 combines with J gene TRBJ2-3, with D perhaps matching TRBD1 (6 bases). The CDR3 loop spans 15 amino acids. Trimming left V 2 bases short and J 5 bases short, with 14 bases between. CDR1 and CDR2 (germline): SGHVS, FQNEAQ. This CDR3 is CASSLLGGPGDTQYF. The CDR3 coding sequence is TGTGCCAGCAGCTTACTTGGGGGCCCAGGAGATACGCAGTATTTT.

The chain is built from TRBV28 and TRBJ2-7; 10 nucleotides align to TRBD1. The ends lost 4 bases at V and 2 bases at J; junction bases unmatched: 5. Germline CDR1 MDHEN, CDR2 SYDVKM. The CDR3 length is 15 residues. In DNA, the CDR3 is TGTGCCAGCAGTTGGGGACAGGGGAGTGCCTACGAGCAGTACTTC. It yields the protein CASSWGQGSAYEQYF.

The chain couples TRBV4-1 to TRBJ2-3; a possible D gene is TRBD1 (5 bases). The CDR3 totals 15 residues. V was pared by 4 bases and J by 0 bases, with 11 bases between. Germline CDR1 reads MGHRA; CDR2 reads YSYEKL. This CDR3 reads CASSPRTPSTDTQYF. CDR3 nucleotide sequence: TGCGCCAGCAGCCCCCGGACACCGAGCACAGATACGCAGTATTTT.

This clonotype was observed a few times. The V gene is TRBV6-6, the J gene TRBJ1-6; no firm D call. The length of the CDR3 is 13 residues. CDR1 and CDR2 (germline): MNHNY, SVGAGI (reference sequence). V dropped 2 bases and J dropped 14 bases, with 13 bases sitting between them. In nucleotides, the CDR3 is TGTGCCAGCAGTTACATGGCCTCCGCGGCCCTCCACTTT. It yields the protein CASSYMASAALHF.

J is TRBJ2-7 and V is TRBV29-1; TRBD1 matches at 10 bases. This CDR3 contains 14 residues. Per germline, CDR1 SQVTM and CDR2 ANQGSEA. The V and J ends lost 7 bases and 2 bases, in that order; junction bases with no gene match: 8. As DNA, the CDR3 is TGCAGCGCAGGGGACAGGGGAGGCCCCTACGAGCAGTACTTC. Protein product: CSAGDRGGPYEQYF.

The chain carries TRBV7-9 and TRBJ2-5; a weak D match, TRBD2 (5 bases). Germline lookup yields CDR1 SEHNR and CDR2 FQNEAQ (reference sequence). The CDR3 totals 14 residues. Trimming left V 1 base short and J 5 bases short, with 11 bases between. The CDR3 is CASSLEEDLETQYF. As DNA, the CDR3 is TGTGCCAGCAGCTTAGAGGAGGACCTCGAGACCCAGTACTTC.

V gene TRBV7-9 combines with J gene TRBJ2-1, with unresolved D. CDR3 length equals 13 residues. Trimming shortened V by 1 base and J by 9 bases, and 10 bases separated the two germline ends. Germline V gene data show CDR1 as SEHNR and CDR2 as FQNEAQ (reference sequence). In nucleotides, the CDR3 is TGTGCCAGCAGCTTAGATTCCCTCCCTGAGCAGTTCTTC. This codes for CASSLDSLPEQFF. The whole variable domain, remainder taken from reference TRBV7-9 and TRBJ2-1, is DTGVSQNPRHKITKRGQNVTFRCDPISEHNRLYWYRQTLGQGPEFLTYFQNEAQLEKSRLLSDRFSAERPKGSFSTLEIQRTEQGDSAMYLCASSLDSLPEQFFGPGTRLTVL.

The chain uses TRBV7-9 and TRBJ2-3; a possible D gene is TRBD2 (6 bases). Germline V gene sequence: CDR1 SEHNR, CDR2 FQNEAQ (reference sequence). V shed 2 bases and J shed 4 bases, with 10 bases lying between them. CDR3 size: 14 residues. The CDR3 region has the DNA TGTGCCAGCAGCTTACCGCGGGGCGCAGATACGCAGTATTTT. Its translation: CASSLPRGADTQYF.

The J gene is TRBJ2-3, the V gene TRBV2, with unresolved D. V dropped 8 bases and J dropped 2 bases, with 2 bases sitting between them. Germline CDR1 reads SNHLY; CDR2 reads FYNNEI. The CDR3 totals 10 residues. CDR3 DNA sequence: TGTGCCAGCCTCACAGATACGCAGTATTTT. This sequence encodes CASLTDTQYF.

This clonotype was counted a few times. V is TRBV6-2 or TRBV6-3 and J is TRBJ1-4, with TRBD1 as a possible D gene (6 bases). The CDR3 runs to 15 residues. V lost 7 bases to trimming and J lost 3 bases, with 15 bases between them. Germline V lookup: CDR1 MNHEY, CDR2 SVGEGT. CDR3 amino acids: CASMNRGAANEKLFF. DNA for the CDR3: TGTGCCAGCATGAACCGGGGGGCGGCTAATGAAAAACTGTTTTTT.

The CDR3 spells CASSGDREGSYEQYF. The CDR3, as DNA: TGTGCCAGCAGCGGGGACAGGGAGGGCTCCTACGAGCAGTACTTC. The chain links TRBV5-6 to TRBJ2-7; 9 nucleotides agree with TRBD1. The CDR3 length is 15 residues. With V trimmed by 4 bases and J by 0 bases, 5 bases remained unmatched. The germline V gene has CDR1 SGHDT and CDR2 YYEEEE.

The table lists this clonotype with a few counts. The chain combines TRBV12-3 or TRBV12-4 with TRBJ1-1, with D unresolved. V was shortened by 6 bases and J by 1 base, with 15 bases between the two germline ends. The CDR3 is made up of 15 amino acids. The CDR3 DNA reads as TGTGCCAGCAGGCCGCAGTGGACGGAGAACACTGAAGCTTTCTTT. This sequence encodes CASRPQWTENTEAFF.

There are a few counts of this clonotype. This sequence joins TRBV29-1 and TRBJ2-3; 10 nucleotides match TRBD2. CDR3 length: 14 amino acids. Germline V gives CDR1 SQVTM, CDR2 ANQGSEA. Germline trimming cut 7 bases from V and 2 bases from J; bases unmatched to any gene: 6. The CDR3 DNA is TGCAGCGCCTTAGCGGGGGGACTCACAGATACGCAGTATTTT. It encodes CSALAGGLTDTQYF.